The 27 T cell receptor beta chains below come from one sample, sequenced in a study of blood T cell repertoires in COVID-19. Sequencing used immunoSEQ multiplex PCR; TCRdb keeps in-frame clones, though not all of them. Of some 150,000 clones listed, approximately 86% were seen once; the top ten hold 0.75% to 0.95%. Sequencing was performed on peripheral blood. Source of these receptors: a woman between 50 and 59 years old with acute or convalescent COVID-19.

V gene TRBV6-6 combines with J gene TRBJ2-3; D is perhaps TRBD1 (5 bases). The CDR3 runs 16 residues. CDR1 is MNHNY and CDR2 is SVGAGI in the germline V gene (reference sequence). V was clipped by 4 bases and J by 1 base, with 15 bases between them. CDR3 DNA: TGTGCCAGCAGTTCGCCGGACAATTACGGCACAGATACGCAGTATTTT. Translating it yields CASSSPDNYGTDTQYF.

This clone was seen once. The chain is built from TRBV24-1 and TRBJ2-4; the D gene is possibly TRBD2 (6 bases). With 4 bases removed from V and 0 bases from J, the gap between germline ends came to 9 bases. Germline values: CDR1 KGHDR, CDR2 SFDVKD. The CDR3 consists of 15 residues. This CDR3 is CATSEGGLAKNIQYF. CDR3 nucleotide sequence: TGTGCCACCAGTGAGGGGGGACTAGCCAAAAACATTCAGTACTTC.

The J gene is TRBJ1-4, the V gene TRBV6-5; D gene unclear. Germline V gene sequence: CDR1 MNHEY, CDR2 SVGAGI. Trimming removed 10 bases at V and 11 bases at J, with 11 bases between. This CDR3 is built from 10 residues. The CDR3 bases are TGTGCCAACCCGGGAGGGAAACTGTTTTTT. Encoded protein: CANPGGKLFF.

Only a few counts were recorded for this clone. At one end the junction does not follow the germline gene, possibly because of a read error. This chain joins TRBV12-3 or TRBV12-4 and TRBJ1-5, with D unresolved. This CDR3 has 13 amino acids. The chain's CDR3 is CASNLTGYQPQHF. The CDR3, as DNA: TGTGCCAGCAATTTAACGGGTTATCAGCCCCAGCATTTT.

This clone was counted a single time. The chain is built from TRBV29-1 and TRBJ1-1, with D hard to call. The V end was cut by 3 bases, the J end by 5 bases, with 10 bases between. Germline V gives CDR1 SQVTM, CDR2 ANQGSEA. This CDR3 region has 12 residues. The CDR3 spells CSVEATLTEAFF. The DNA for the CDR3 is TGCAGCGTTGAGGCCACCCTGACTGAAGCTTTCTTT.

The chain joins TRBV7-2 to TRBJ2-3, with TRBD1 matching over 7 bases. CDR1 SGHTA and CDR2 FQGNSA come from the germline V gene. V dropped 5 bases and J dropped 1; count of bases not matched to a gene: 0. The CDR3 is 13 residues long. The CDR3 DNA reads TGTGCCAGCAGCGGGACAGGCACAGATACGCAGTATTTT. Encoded protein: CASSGTGTDTQYF.

The V call is TRBV4-1, the J call TRBJ1-2, with 11 bases lining up with TRBD1. CDR3 length: 15 residues. Germline assignment: CDR1 MGHRA and CDR2 YSYEKL. V trimming: 2 bases; J trimming: 8 bases; junction bases outside the gene matches: 7. CDR3 amino acids: CASSQPGQGARGYTF. The CDR3 DNA reads as TGCGCCAGCAGCCAACCTGGACAGGGGGCCAGGGGCTACACCTTC.

V and J are TRBV10-3 and TRBJ1-2; D unclear. The CDR3 runs to 15 residues. The V end was cut by 4 bases, the J end by 4 bases, with 16 bases between. Germline V gene sequence: CDR1 ENHRY, CDR2 SYGVKD. The CDR3 DNA follows: TGTGCCATCAGTGTCCCGGTCCAGCGGGGCTATGGCTACACCTTC. Translation: CAISVPVQRGYGYTF.

V is TRBV19 and J is TRBJ2-3; 10 positions match TRBD1. The CDR3 consists of 14 residues. Germline assignment: CDR1 LNHDA and CDR2 SQIVND (reference sequence). V shed 6 bases, J shed 3 bases, and the junction held 3 bases outside the gene matches. Here the CDR3 DNA reads TGTGCCAGTAGGACGGGACAGGGGACAGATACGCAGTATTTT. Protein product: CASRTGQGTDTQYF.

Only a few counts were recorded for this clone. V and J are TRBV6-5 and TRBJ2-7, with D perhaps TRBD2 (6 bases). Germline assignment: CDR1 MNHEY and CDR2 SVGAGI. The CDR3 has 13 residues. Trimming cost V 4 bases and J 2 bases, with 9 bases left between them. CDR3 protein: CASSWRDPYEQYF. The CDR3 DNA reads TGTGCCAGCAGTTGGAGGGACCCCTACGAGCAGTACTTC.

The rearrangement links TRBV7-3 to TRBJ2-3; D might be TRBD1 (6 bases). Germline V gives CDR1 SGHTA, CDR2 FQGTGA. The germline V and J ends were trimmed by 5 bases and 5 bases, with 11 bases remaining between them. The length of the CDR3 is 13 residues. This CDR3 reads CASSLRGIDTQYF. The CDR3 DNA sequence: TGTGCCAGCAGCCTCAGGGGAATAGATACGCAGTATTTT.

This chain links TRBV18 with TRBJ1-1; D is unresolved. CDR1 and CDR2 (germline): KGHSH, LQKENI. Trimming removed 2 bases at V and 2 bases at J, with 9 bases between. The length of the CDR3 is 14 residues. CDR3 amino acids: CASSPEQSNTEAFF. The CDR3 DNA is TGTGCCAGCTCACCAGAACAGAGCAACACTGAAGCTTTCTTT.

The chain has TRBV3-1 (or the pseudogene TRBV3-2) and TRBJ2-3; D call uncertain. V was cut by 3 bases and J by 4 bases, with 11 bases left in between. The CDR3 consists of 14 residues. Germline CDR1 is LGHDT and CDR2 is YNNKEL (reference sequence). CDR3: CASSQEVGPDTQYF. In DNA form, the CDR3 reads TGTGCCAGCAGCCAGGAAGTGGGCCCAGATACGCAGTATTTT.

The chain links TRBV4-2 to TRBJ2-2, with 7 bases aligning to TRBD1. The J segment lost 4 bases and the V segment lost 0 bases, leaving 8 bases of the junction unmatched. The CDR3 has 17 residues. The V gene's germline CDR1 is LGHNA and CDR2 YNFKEQ. The CDR3 sequence is CASSQDWKGAVTGELFF. CDR3 bases: TGTGCCAGCAGCCAAGATTGGAAGGGGGCGGTCACCGGGGAGCTGTTTTTT.

This clone was seen only once. V is TRBV6-5 and J is TRBJ2-6, with a possible D match to TRBD1 (6 bases). Germline CDR1 MNHEY, CDR2 SVGAGI. V lost 4 bases and J 1 base, leaving 11 bases between the germline ends. The CDR3 extends over 16 amino acids. The CDR3 region has the DNA TGTGCCAGCAGTTCGGACAGTGGGTCTGGGGCCAACGTCCTGACTTTC. This encodes CASSSDSGSGANVLTF.

The rearrangement links TRBV5-8 to TRBJ2-3, with 14 bases lining up with TRBD2. The CDR3 is made up of 17 amino acids. CDR1 is SGHTS, CDR2 YDEGEE, per germline. V shed 4 bases and J 0 bases; nucleotides not matched to a gene: 4. Written as DNA, the CDR3 is TGTGCCAGCAGCCTTGGGACTAGCGGGAGTAGCACAGATACGCAGTATTTT. Its protein product is CASSLGTSGSSTDTQYF.

This rearrangement joins TRBV5-6 to TRBJ2-1; 12 bases are a match to TRBD2. The CDR3 has 16 amino acids. The trim removed 5 bases at V and 4 bases at J, leaving 7 bases unmatched. Germline V lookup: CDR1 SGHDT, CDR2 YYEEEE. The CDR3 loop reads CASSPLAGGPYNEQFF. The CDR3, as DNA: TGTGCCAGCAGTCCCCTAGCGGGAGGGCCTTACAATGAGCAGTTCTTC.

On this clone itself: The sample holds other DNA sequences that translate to the same CDR3. The chain carries TRBV6-1 and TRBJ1-2, with unresolved D. This CDR3 spans 13 amino acids. The germline gives CDR1 MNHNS, CDR2 SASEGT. The ends were cut back, 0 bases at V and 5 bases at J, with 7 bases in the middle. The CDR3 is CASSEAGDYGYTF. CDR3 coding DNA: TGTGCCAGCAGTGAAGCCGGGGATTATGGCTACACCTTC.

The chain joins TRBV7-3 to TRBJ2-5, with 8 bases lining up with TRBD2. Germline CDR1 is SGHTA and CDR2 is FQGTGA. V lost 5 bases and J lost 1; bases outside the gene matches: 6. This CDR3 contains 15 residues. This CDR3 reads CASSQAGALQETQYF. CDR3 sequence (DNA): TGTGCCAGCAGCCAAGCGGGAGCCCTCCAAGAGACCCAGTACTTC.

The chain joins TRBV3-1 (or the pseudogene TRBV3-2) to TRBJ2-7; tentative D call: TRBD1 (6 bases). CDR3 length: 15 amino acids. Germline CDR1 reads LGHDT; CDR2 reads YNNKEL (reference sequence). Trimming took 2 bases from V and 2 from J, leaving 13 bases between them. This chain's CDR3 is CASSQNSGDPYEQYF. The DNA of the CDR3 is TGTGCCAGCAGCCAAAACTCAGGGGACCCCTACGAGCAGTACTTC.

CDR3 DNA: TGTGCCAGCAGTAAGCTTAGGTCGGGAATCTATGGCTACACCTTC. Amino acids: CASSKLRSGIYGYTF. The chain employs TRBV13 and TRBJ1-2; D gene uncertain. The CDR3 is 15 amino acids. Per the germline V gene, CDR1 is PRHDT and CDR2 is FYEKMQ (reference sequence). V was trimmed by 6 bases and J by 4 bases, leaving 18 bases between them.

DNA for the CDR3: TGTGCCAGCAATACAGGGAGACAGCCCCAGCATTTT. Translating it yields CASNTGRQPQHF. V usage is TRBV12-3 or TRBV12-4 and J usage is TRBJ1-5, with D maybe TRBD1 (6 bases). Trimming pared 7 bases from V and 7 bases from J, leaving 11 bases between. The CDR3 runs to 12 residues.

The chain carries TRBV6-6 and TRBJ1-1; TRBD1 matches 7 bases. The V gene's germline CDR1 is MNHNY and CDR2 SVGAGI (reference sequence). The CDR3 is 16 amino acids. The V and J ends lost 7 bases and 2 bases, in that order; junction bases with no gene match: 13. The DNA for the CDR3 is TGTGCCAGCACCGATGGACAGGCGGGGACTAACACTGAAGCTTTCTTT. This gives the protein CASTDGQAGTNTEAFF.

The chain has TRBV9 and TRBJ2-3; the D gene is possibly TRBD2 (6 bases). The CDR3 runs to 16 residues. The germline CDR1 and CDR2 sequences are SGDLS and YYNGEE. Trimming took off 0 bases at V and 0 bases at J, with 11 bases between the two ends. CDR3 nucleotides: TGTGCCAGCAGCGTAGCGGCGGGGTCTAGCACAGATACGCAGTATTTT. This codes for CASSVAAGSSTDTQYF. Combining the CDR3 with reference TRBV9 and TRBJ2-3 gives the whole variable domain DSGVTQTPKHLITATGQRVTLRCSPRSGDLSVYWYQQSLDQGLQFLIQYYNGEERAKGNILERFSAQQFPDLHSELNLSSLELGDSALYFCASSVAAGSSTDTQYFGPGTRLTVL.

The rearrangement uses TRBV28 and TRBJ1-2; the D gene is possibly TRBD1 (6 bases). This CDR3 comprises 17 residues. Germline V gene data show CDR1 as MDHEN and CDR2 as SYDVKM. The V end was cut by 4 bases, the J end by 4 bases, with 22 bases between. DNA of the CDR3: TGTGCCAGCAGTTCGGGGATGAGTTACAGGGACCGCTATGGCTACACCTTC. This gives the protein CASSSGMSYRDRYGYTF.

The CDR3 here is CASSLEGSGDRYEQYF. The CDR3 DNA reads TGTGCCAGCAGCTTAGAAGGGTCAGGGGACAGATACGAGCAGTACTTC. The chain combines TRBV11-3 with TRBJ2-7, with TRBD1 matching 7 bases. CDR3 size: 16 residues. Trimming at V came to 0 bases and at J to 4 bases, leaving 9 bases not matched to a gene. Germline V gives CDR1 SGHNT, CDR2 YENEEA.

The chain employs TRBV15 and TRBJ2-7, with 9 bases lining up with TRBD1. The CDR3 sequence is 14 residues long. V lost 3 bases to trimming and J lost 3 bases; unmatched junction nucleotides: 3. The germline V gene encodes CDR1 LNHNV and CDR2 YYDKDF (reference sequence). CDR3 DNA: TGTGCCACCAGCAGGGACAGGGGACGCTACGAGCAGTACTTC. Its translation: CATSRDRGRYEQYF.